The T cell receptor beta chain under discussion was sequenced for a study of cytomegalovirus exposure and HLA in healthy donors. V gave up 7 bases and J gave up 1 base, with 16 bases separating them. Germline V gene data show CDR1 as KGHSH and CDR2 as LQKENI. The CDR3 has 16 residues. Primers included in the PCR were 60 Vbeta and 13 Jbeta primers. Sequencing was performed with immunoSEQ multiplex PCR; in TCRdb, only in-frame clones are kept and a portion is missing. The sample carries 150,000 or so clones, just under 75% recorded once. The sequenced sample was PBMCs. The V call is TRBV18, the J call TRBJ2-2; tentatively, D is TRBD2 (6 bases). The source is a woman aged 18-29 years in good health and CMV-seronegative. The CDR3 loop is CASLHPTGLNTGELFF. The CDR3 DNA reads as TGTGCCAGCTTACACCCGACGGGACTGAACACCGGGGAGCTGTTTTTT.